The 12 T cell receptor beta chains in this list originate from one sample, sequenced in a study of cytomegalovirus exposure and HLA in healthy donors. This PCR relied on a set of 60 Vbeta primers and 13 Jbeta primers. Libraries were prepared by immunoSEQ multiplex PCR; TCRdb keeps only in-frame clonotypes and omits some of them. The data contain 200,000 or so clones, 75% to 85% of them singletons. Sequenced material: PBMCs. These receptors came from a young woman in good health and CMV-seropositive.

The gene calls are TRBV27 and TRBJ2-2, with a possible D match to TRBD2 (6 bases). V was trimmed by 5 bases and J by 3 bases, leaving 13 bases between them. The germline V gene encodes CDR1 MNHEY and CDR2 SMNVEV (reference sequence). The CDR3 runs to 15 residues. CDR3 nucleotides: TGTGCCAGCAGTCCGGGACTCCAATACACCGGGGAGCTGTTTTTT. Translating it yields CASSPGLQYTGELFF.

J is TRBJ1-1 and V is TRBV30, with 9 bases lining up with TRBD1. The CDR3 runs to 14 residues. Germline lookup yields CDR1 GTSNPN and CDR2 SVGIG (reference sequence). V gave up 6 bases and J gave up 1 base; unmatched junction bases: 6. CDR3 protein: CACPGGQGNTEAFF. CDR3 DNA: TGTGCCTGCCCGGGGGGACAGGGGAACACTGAAGCTTTCTTT. The variable domain in full, completed from reference TRBV30 and TRBJ1-1, reads SQTIHQWPATLVQPVGSPLSLECTVEGTSNPNLYWYRQAAGRGLQLLFYSVGIGQISSEVPQNLSASRPQDRQFILSSKKLLLSDSGFYLCACPGGQGNTEAFFGQGTRLTVV.

The V and J genes are TRBV12-5 and TRBJ2-2, with D unclear. V gave up 6 bases and J gave up 8 bases, with 13 bases separating them. The CDR3 has 13 residues. Germline CDR1 reads LGHNT; CDR2 reads FRNRAP. The CDR3 DNA reads as TGTGCTAGTGGGCAACCCCTGAGGGGGGAGCTGTTTTTT. Translating gives CASGQPLRGELFF.

Concerning this clone itself: The junction departs from germline at one end; a sequencing error may be responsible. The genes are TRBV4-1 and TRBJ2-2, with 8 bases aligning to TRBD2. Germline V lookup: CDR1 MGHRA, CDR2 YSYEKL. The CDR3 is 15 amino acids. This chain's CDR3 is CAGSHRGGNTGELFF. CDR3 nucleotide sequence: TGCGCCGGCAGCCACCGGGGGGGCAACACCGGGGAGCTGTTTTTT.

The chain recombines TRBV6-1 with TRBJ1-5, with TRBD1 matching over 7 bases. V lost 2 bases and J lost 4; bases outside the gene matches: 5. The CDR3 has 15 amino acids. CDR1 MNHNS and CDR2 SASEGT come from the germline V gene. CDR3 DNA sequence: TGTGCCAGCAGTGAAAGCGACAGGGTAAATCAGCCCCAGCATTTT. This gives the protein CASSESDRVNQPQHF.

The chain couples TRBV4-1 to TRBJ1-2, with 9 positions matching TRBD1. Losses at the gene ends were 1 base for V and 4 bases for J; bases not matched to a gene: 10. Per germline, CDR1 MGHRA and CDR2 YSYEKL. There are 17 residues in the CDR3. CDR3 region: CASSQGSRTGALYGYTF. The CDR3, as DNA: TGCGCCAGCAGCCAAGGGTCCCGGACAGGGGCACTCTATGGCTACACCTTC.

This clone was observed a single time. The V and J genes are TRBV2 and TRBJ1-5; D perhaps matches TRBD1 (5 bases). CDR1 and CDR2 from the germline V gene are SNHLY and FYNNEI. Trimming stripped 0 bases from V and 2 bases from J, with 14 bases between. This CDR3 spans 17 amino acids. CDR3 amino acids: CASSEALRGGGNQPQHF. In nucleotides, the CDR3 is TGTGCCAGCAGTGAAGCGCTTCGGGGGGGTGGCAATCAGCCCCAGCATTTT.

The V call is TRBV5-1, the J call TRBJ1-6; 8 nucleotides align to TRBD1. V shed 7 bases, J shed 8 bases, and the junction held 11 bases outside the gene matches. This CDR3 comprises 15 residues. Germline CDR1 is SGHRS and CDR2 is YFSETQ. The DNA of the CDR3 is TGCGCCAGCGGATCCCGACAGGGGTCCGATTCACCCCTCCACTTT. It codes for CASGSRQGSDSPLHF.

This chain connects TRBV9 to TRBJ2-3; D gene uncertain. V lost 4 bases, J lost 2 bases, and 11 bases lay in between. Looked up from germline, CDR1 is SGDLS and CDR2 is YYNGEE. CDR3 length equals 14 residues. CDR3 in amino acids: CASSQARPTDTQYF. The CDR3 nucleotides are TGTGCCAGCAGCCAAGCCAGGCCCACAGATACGCAGTATTTT. The entire variable domain, with the rest obtained from reference TRBV9 and TRBJ2-3, is as follows: DSGVTQTPKHLITATGQRVTLRCSPRSGDLSVYWYQQSLDQGLQFLIQYYNGEERAKGNILERFSAQQFPDLHSELNLSSLELGDSALYFCASSQARPTDTQYFGPGTRLTVL.

The chain couples TRBV14 to TRBJ1-2, with 9 positions matching TRBD1. The ends lost 0 bases at V and 7 bases at J; junction bases unmatched: 9. The CDR3 has 16 residues. Germline CDR1 SGHDN, CDR2 FVKESK. CDR3 sequence: CASSQEVWDRARGYTF. In DNA, the CDR3 is TGTGCCAGCAGCCAAGAAGTGTGGGACAGGGCCCGTGGCTACACCTTC.

The V call is TRBV6-1, the J call TRBJ2-7; the D gene is possibly TRBD1 (5 bases). V lost 5 bases, J lost 2 bases, and 10 bases lay in between. This CDR3 spans 13 amino acids. In germline, CDR1 is MNHNS, CDR2 SASEGT. CDR3 sequence (DNA): TGTGCCAGCAGTATCAGGGATCCCTACGAGCAGTACGTC. Protein sequence: CASSIRDPYEQYV.

This clone appeared a few times. This chain joins TRBV21-1 and TRBJ2-7; TRBD1, the D gene given by the table, was not confirmed from the DNA. TRBV21-1 is listed as a pseudogene. CDR3 length: 14 amino acids. In nucleotides, the CDR3 is TGTGCCCTGGTAGGGGCCTTCCTAACCTACGAGCAGTACGTC. It codes for CALVGAFLTYEQYV.